What follows are 21 T cell receptor beta chains derived from one specimen sequenced in a study of shared clonotypes between healthy human individuals (dated by TCRdb to between 2020 and 2021). The protocol used for the library was the immunoSEQ multiplex PCR assay. TCRdb limited this immuneACCESS table to in-frame rearrangements with V and J called. A share of clones is missing; checked studies link under half to unresolved V genes, and the rest is unexplained. This sample holds around 2,000,000 clones; roughly 91% were observed only once. Under 2% of the sample lies in the top ten. CD8 naive samples were CD45RO-negative cells positively selected for CCR7, giving a CD45RA+CCR7+ population that excluded TemRA cells. Specimen: naive CD8+ T cells from PBMCs. The sample's cell subset or site label, decoded: CD45RA+CCR7+. Receptor source: a man aged 18-30 years in good health. Some clones in this sample may be carry-over from other donors' samples.

The DNA of the CDR3 is TGTGCCTGGAGTGTGCTTCGAAGCTCCTACAATGAGCAGTTCTTC. This gives the protein CAWSVLRSSYNEQFF. The chain is built from TRBV30 and TRBJ2-1; no definite D call. Looked up from germline, CDR1 is GTSNPN and CDR2 is SVGIG (reference sequence). This CDR3 has 15 residues. V gave up 0 bases and J gave up 0 bases, with 9 bases separating them.

J is TRBJ1-2 and V is TRBV7-2; D is ambiguous. The V gene's germline CDR1 is SGHTA and CDR2 FQGNSA. The V gene lost 1 base and the J gene lost 5 bases, with 14 bases spanning the gap. There are 15 residues in the CDR3. CDR3 region: CASSLVVEREYGYTF. DNA of the CDR3: TGTGCCAGCAGCTTAGTGGTCGAACGGGAATATGGCTACACCTTC.

This clone was counted a single time. The rearrangement joins TRBV27 to TRBJ1-2, with D hard to call. This CDR3 contains 14 residues. Between the trimmed V and J ends, which lost 7 bases and 4 bases, there was a span of 16 bases. The V gene's germline CDR1 is MNHEY and CDR2 SMNVEV (reference sequence). CDR3 nucleotide sequence: TGTGCCAGCACCACGGTCGGGAATATCTATGGCTACACCTTC. Protein sequence: CASTTVGNIYGYTF.

The chain recombines TRBV27 with TRBJ2-5; no reliable D call. The germline V gene has CDR1 MNHEY and CDR2 SMNVEV (reference sequence). The V gene lost 5 bases and the J gene lost 7 bases, with 17 bases spanning the gap. The length of the CDR3 is 14 residues. The CDR3 loop reads CASSSLEGMGTQYF. The CDR3 nucleotides read TGTGCCAGCAGTAGCCTGGAAGGGATGGGGACCCAGTACTTC.

The V call is TRBV6-5, the J call TRBJ1-2; 7 bases fit TRBD1. The germline CDR1 and CDR2 sequences are MNHEY and SVGAGI. After removal of 5 bases from V and 4 bases from J, the junction contained 10 bases not matched to a gene. This CDR3 has 15 residues. CDR3: CASSRRTGESYGYTF. The CDR3 bases are TGTGCCAGCAGTCGACGGACAGGAGAATCCTATGGCTACACCTTC.

This clone was seen just once. The CDR3 reads CASTGGTSGRGHYNEQFF. CDR3 in DNA: TGTGCCAGTACTGGAGGGACTAGCGGGAGAGGACACTACAATGAGCAGTTCTTC. The gene calls are TRBV19 and TRBJ2-1, with 14 nucleotides matching TRBD2. The CDR3 totals 18 residues. Germline assignment: CDR1 LNHDA and CDR2 SQIVND (reference sequence). The V segment lost 7 bases and the J segment 3 bases; nucleotides outside the gene matches: 11.

A remark on this clone: Different DNA sequences within this sample yield the same CDR3. The chain joins TRBV19 to TRBJ2-3; a weak D match, TRBD2 (5 bases). The CDR3 runs 15 residues. Germline values: CDR1 LNHDA, CDR2 SQIVND (reference sequence). Trimming stripped 3 bases from V and 1 base from J, with 11 bases between. CDR3 sequence: CASSIRGLGTDTQYF. Here the CDR3 DNA reads TGTGCCAGTAGTATCCGGGGATTGGGCACAGATACGCAGTATTTT.

V usage is TRBV27 and J usage is TRBJ2-1; D possibly corresponds to TRBD1 (6 bases). Germline CDR1 MNHEY, CDR2 SMNVEV (reference sequence). Trimming cost V 7 bases and J 3 bases, with 19 bases left between them. The CDR3 runs to 16 residues. In DNA form, the CDR3 reads TGTGCCAGCAACCTGACACCGGGACACTTCTACAATGAGCAGTTCTTC. The encoded protein is CASNLTPGHFYNEQFF.

This chain uses TRBV5-1 with TRBJ2-3, with D hard to call. Germline CDR1 SGHRS, CDR2 YFSETQ. The CDR3 is 16 residues long. The ends were cut back, 5 bases at V and 3 bases at J, with 19 bases in the middle. This CDR3 is CASSATGSHLTDTQYF. The CDR3 DNA is TGCGCCAGCAGTGCTACCGGGTCCCACTTAACAGATACGCAGTATTTT.

Note on this clone: This same CDR3 is encoded by further DNA sequences in the sample. This sequence joins TRBV28 and TRBJ2-7; either TRBD1 or TRBD2 may fit D (5 bases each). In germline, CDR1 is MDHEN, CDR2 SYDVKM. The V end lost 6 bases, the J end lost 2 bases, and 11 bases lay between the germline ends. The CDR3 loop spans 13 amino acids. CDR3 amino acids: CASRHRGPYEQYF. Here the CDR3 DNA reads TGTGCCAGCAGACACCGGGGCCCCTACGAGCAGTACTTC.

V gene TRBV7-9 combines with J gene TRBJ2-1; D is possibly TRBD1 or TRBD2 (5 bases each). V was shortened by 3 bases and J by 7 bases, with 25 bases between the two germline ends. The germline CDR1 and CDR2 sequences are SEHNR and FQNEAQ (reference sequence). The CDR3 is 18 amino acids. In DNA form, the CDR3 reads TGTGCCAGCAGCTTGGGACCCCGATTGAGTAGCAACCGAAATGAGCAGTTCTTC. Translation gives CASSLGPRLSSNRNEQFF.

The rearrangement joins TRBV10-1 to TRBJ2-5; 11 bases are a match to TRBD2. CDR1 WNHNN and CDR2 SYGVQD come from the germline V gene (reference sequence). V shed 6 bases and J 1 base; nucleotides not matched to a gene: 7. The CDR3 has 16 amino acids. For the CDR3, the DNA is TGCGCCAGCAGGGGGGGACTAGCGGCCCTCCAAGAGACCCAGTACTTC. It codes for CASRGGLAALQETQYF.

This chain connects TRBV27 to TRBJ2-1; D is possibly TRBD2 (6 bases). Germline V gives CDR1 MNHEY, CDR2 SMNVEV (reference sequence). This CDR3 has 15 amino acids. V dropped 5 bases and J dropped 3 bases, with 14 bases sitting between them. The CDR3 loop reads CASSLIAALYNEQFF. DNA of the CDR3: TGTGCCAGCAGTCTCATAGCGGCCCTCTACAATGAGCAGTTCTTC.

The genes are TRBV29-1 and TRBJ2-7, with D unresolved. Germline-derived CDR1 and CDR2 are SQVTM and ANQGSEA. The CDR3 consists of 13 residues. Trimming removed 3 bases at V and 0 bases at J, with 9 bases between. CDR3 nucleotide sequence: TGCAGCGTTGATAGCAGAGCCTCCTACGAGCAGTACTTC. Amino acid sequence: CSVDSRASYEQYF.

A single count supports this clone. V gene TRBV7-9 combines with J gene TRBJ2-3, with D unresolved. The CDR3 has 15 amino acids. Looked up from germline, CDR1 is SEHNR and CDR2 is FQNEAQ (reference sequence). The germline V and J ends were trimmed by 5 bases and 3 bases, with 15 bases remaining between them. The CDR3 DNA is TGTGCCAGCAGCGTTGAGTGGGATGAGACAGATACGCAGTATTTT. It translates to CASSVEWDETDTQYF.

The chain is built from TRBV25-1 and TRBJ1-2; D remains unclear. Trimming stripped 4 bases from V and 6 bases from J, with 21 bases between. From germline, CDR1 is MGHDK and CDR2 SYGVNS. The length of the CDR3 is 16 residues. CDR3 sequence reads: CASSARTSSAFNGYTF. In nucleotides, the CDR3 is TGTGCCAGCAGTGCCCGGACCAGTAGTGCCTTTAATGGCTACACCTTC.

This rearrangement joins TRBV7-9 to TRBJ2-7; D tentatively reads TRBD1 or TRBD2 (5 bases each). This CDR3 has 15 amino acids. The V and J ends lost 7 bases and 3 bases respectively, with 19 bases between them. Germline V gene sequence: CDR1 SEHNR, CDR2 FQNEAQ (reference sequence). CDR3 residues: CASTPGRGLVYEQYF. In nucleotides, the CDR3 is TGTGCCAGCACCCCGGGAAGGGGATTAGTCTACGAGCAGTACTTC.

V and J are TRBV11-2 and TRBJ1-1, with TRBD1 matching over 7 bases. The CDR3 length is 13 residues. V dropped 5 bases and J dropped 8; count of bases not matched to a gene: 8. The germline CDR1 and CDR2 sequences are SGHAT and FQNNGV. The CDR3 nucleotides are TGTGCCAGCAGCCACTGGGACAGCGGAGAAGCTTTCTTT. Its protein product is CASSHWDSGEAFF. Full variable domain (outside the CDR3, taken from reference TRBV11-2 and TRBJ1-1): EAGVAQSPRYKIIEKRQSVAFWCNPISGHATLYWYQQILGQGPKLLIQFQNNGVVDDSQLPKDRFSAERLKGVDSTLKIQPAKLEDSAVYLCASSHWDSGEAFFGQGTRLTVV.

This chain links TRBV6-1 with TRBJ1-5; D gene uncertain. Trimming shortened V by 6 bases and J by 6 bases, and 18 bases separated the two germline ends. The CDR3 sequence is 15 residues long. Germline V CDR1 and CDR2: MNHNS, SASEGT. The CDR3 nucleotides are TGTGCCAGCAGAGCTGATGGAACTTTAGGTCAGCCCCAGCATTTT. Protein: CASRADGTLGQPQHF.

About this clone: One junction end disagrees with the germline gene, perhaps due to a read error. The chain recombines TRBV7-2 with TRBJ2-7; D not certain. This CDR3 has 14 residues. Per the germline V gene, CDR1 is SGHTA and CDR2 is FQGNSA. The CDR3 here is CASSPAVGSNEQYF. DNA for the CDR3: TGTGCCAGCAGCCCTGCTGTGGGCTCCAACGAGCAGTACTTC.

This chain joins TRBV9 and TRBJ2-2; TRBD1 is a possible D gene (5 bases). The length of the CDR3 is 15 residues. The germline V gene encodes CDR1 SGDLS and CDR2 YYNGEE. V shed 8 bases and J shed 7 bases, with 21 bases lying between them. The CDR3 DNA reads TGTGCCAGTCCGACAAAGCGTCAAAGGGGCGGGGAGCTGTTTTTT. It yields the protein CASPTKRQRGGELFF. The full variable domain, its missing parts supplied by reference TRBV9 and TRBJ2-2, is DSGVTQTPKHLITATGQRVTLRCSPRSGDLSVYWYQQSLDQGLQFLIQYYNGEERAKGNILERFSAQQFPDLHSELNLSSLELGDSALYFCASPTKRQRGGELFFGEGSRLTVL.